A single sample is the source of the 18 T cell receptor beta chains below, sequenced in a study of control samples from healthy donors and cancer patients (dated by TCRdb to 2020 to 2022). Preparation of the library involved the immunoSEQ multiplex PCR assay. The immuneACCESS repertoire file appears here via TCRdb, limited to in-frame rearrangements. These files lack a portion of the clones; in checked studies, under half of the deficit traces to unresolved V genes, and the cause of the others is not known. This sample is represented by 90,000 to 150,000 clones; more than 75% of them were singletons. The ten largest clonotypes hold roughly 12% of the sample. Sequenced sample: blood. These TCRs come from a man aged 25 to 40 in good health.

The chain is built from TRBV11-2 and TRBJ1-2, with 7 positions matching TRBD1. Germline CDR1 and CDR2: SGHAT and FQNNGV. The V gene end was trimmed by 7 bases and the J gene end by 5 bases; junction bases not matched to a gene: 10. The CDR3 sequence is 14 residues long. Written as DNA, the CDR3 is TGTGCCAGCAACCCCAGGGGGGCCGCATATGGCTACACCTTC. Amino acids: CASNPRGAAYGYTF.

The J gene is TRBJ1-2, the V gene TRBV27; D not certain. Germline CDR1 is MNHEY and CDR2 is SMNVEV (reference sequence). V was pared by 0 bases and J by 8 bases, with 10 bases between. This CDR3 spans 13 amino acids. The CDR3 DNA sequence: TGTGCCAGCAGTTTATCGATAACTAGCGGCTACACCTTC. It translates to CASSLSITSGYTF.

The rearrangement joins TRBV7-3 to TRBJ2-1, with 8 bases identical to TRBD2. Germline CDR1 and CDR2: SGHTA and FQGTGA. This CDR3 contains 15 residues. V shed 5 bases and J 6 bases; nucleotides not matched to a gene: 9. CDR3 residues: CASSPTRGGANEQFF. DNA of the CDR3: TGTGCCAGCAGCCCGACCCGGGGGGGGGCCAATGAGCAGTTCTTC.

This chain joins TRBV7-2 and TRBJ1-2; no clear D. Germline CDR1 and CDR2: SGHTA and FQGNSA. This CDR3 region has 13 residues. The V and J ends lost 5 bases and 5 bases respectively, with 12 bases between them. The CDR3 nucleotides read TGTGCCAGCAGCCTCGTACAGATTTATGGCTACACCTTC. It codes for CASSLVQIYGYTF.

The chain combines TRBV9 with TRBJ1-6, with 9 bases matching TRBD1. The CDR3 has 15 residues. Germline-derived CDR1 and CDR2 are SGDLS and YYNGEE. Losses at the gene ends were 3 bases for V and 7 bases for J; bases not matched to a gene: 5. In DNA form, the CDR3 reads TGTGCCAGCAGCGAGGGGACAGGGCCGAATTCACCCCTCCACTTT. It is translated as CASSEGTGPNSPLHF.

This clone was found once. The chain has TRBV25-1 and TRBJ1-1; D unresolved. Germline values: CDR1 MGHDK, CDR2 SYGVNS. The CDR3 length is 14 residues. V was trimmed by 5 bases and J by 0 bases, leaving 10 bases between them. The CDR3 DNA reads as TGTGCCAGCAGTTCCGCCTGGGTGAACACTGAAGCTTTCTTT. Protein sequence: CASSSAWVNTEAFF.

The V and J genes are TRBV6-1 and TRBJ2-7; 9 nucleotides align to TRBD1. This CDR3 comprises 15 residues. Germline assignment: CDR1 MNHNS and CDR2 SASEGT. With V trimmed by 3 bases and J by 5 bases, 8 bases remained unmatched. CDR3 nucleotides: TGTGCCAGCAGTGAGTGGGACAGGGTGTCGGACGAGCAGTACTTC. It is translated as CASSEWDRVSDEQYF.

V is TRBV20-1 and J is TRBJ1-6; no firm D call. Germline CDR1 and CDR2: DFQATT and SNEGSKA (reference sequence). V lost 3 bases and J 5 bases, leaving 11 bases between the germline ends. There are 14 residues in the CDR3. CDR3 loop: CSASYRVDNSPLHF. In DNA, the CDR3 is TGCAGTGCTAGTTATCGGGTCGATAATTCACCCCTCCACTTT.

The genes are TRBV6-6 and TRBJ1-5, with D tentatively TRBD1 (6 bases). The CDR3 runs 16 residues. V was cut by 0 bases and J by 3 bases, with 12 bases left in between. Germline V gives CDR1 MNHNY, CDR2 SVGAGI (reference sequence). CDR3 protein: CASSYSGAGINQPQHF. The CDR3 bases are TGTGCCAGCAGTTACTCGGGGGCAGGGATCAATCAGCCCCAGCATTTT.

This chain links TRBV6-1 with TRBJ2-7, with a weak D call TRBD1 (5 bases). Trimming removed 2 bases at V and 3 bases at J, with 8 bases between. The germline CDR1 and CDR2 sequences are MNHNS and SASEGT. The CDR3 extends over 13 amino acids. CDR3 bases: TGTGCCAGCAGTGAACAGGGCGGCTACGAGCAGTACTTC. Its translation: CASSEQGGYEQYF.

The rearrangement joins TRBV30 to TRBJ2-5; D remains ambiguous. This CDR3 region has 11 residues. Per the germline V gene, CDR1 is GTSNPN and CDR2 is SVGIG (reference sequence). The ends were cut back, 3 bases at V and 3 bases at J, with 5 bases in the middle. The CDR3 sequence: CAWSEEETQYF. The CDR3 coding sequence is TGTGCCTGGAGCGAAGAAGAGACCCAGTACTTC. The entire variable domain, with the rest obtained from reference TRBV30 and TRBJ2-5, is as follows: SQTIHQWPATLVQPVGSPLSLECTVEGTSNPNLYWYRQAAGRGLQLLFYSVGIGQISSEVPQNLSASRPQDRQFILSSKKLLLSDSGFYLCAWSEEETQYFGPGTRLLVL.

The rearrangement joins TRBV6-5 to TRBJ1-3; D is uncertain. Germline V gene lookup returns CDR1 MNHEY and CDR2 SVGAGI. The CDR3 contains 13 residues. V was clipped by 2 bases and J by 4 bases, with 6 bases between them. DNA for the CDR3: TGTGCCAGCAGTTACAGGGTCGGAAACACCATATATTTT. Translated, it gives CASSYRVGNTIYF.

The chain is built from TRBV5-6 and TRBJ2-7; D not resolved. Between the trimmed V and J ends, which lost 4 bases and 1 base, there was a span of 12 bases. CDR1 is SGHDT, CDR2 YYEEEE, per germline. The length of the CDR3 is 14 residues. CDR3 in DNA: TGTGCCAGCAGCGAACAAGGAACGTCCTACGAGCAGTACTTC. It codes for CASSEQGTSYEQYF. Together with reference TRBV5-6 and TRBJ2-7, the CDR3 gives the full variable domain: DAGVTQSPTHLIKTRGQQVTLRCSPKSGHDTVSWYQQALGQGPQFIFQYYEEEERQRGNFPDRFSGHQFPNYSSELNVNALLLGDSALYLCASSEQGTSYEQYFGPGTRLTVT.

J is TRBJ1-1 and V is TRBV6-1; D may be TRBD1 (5 bases). The CDR3 contains 17 residues. V lost 3 bases to trimming and J lost 0 bases, with 17 bases between them. CDR1 and CDR2 from the germline V gene are MNHNS and SASEGT. The CDR3 spells CASSERGVFSLNTEAFF. The CDR3 nucleotides are TGTGCCAGCAGTGAGCGAGGGGTTTTCAGCTTGAACACTGAAGCTTTCTTT.

This sequence joins TRBV10-1 and TRBJ1-1; 7 bases match TRBD1. This CDR3 region has 14 residues. Germline-derived CDR1 and CDR2 are WNHNN and SYGVQD (reference sequence). With V trimmed by 5 bases and J by 7 bases, 10 bases remained unmatched. CDR3 bases: TGCGCCAGCAGTCCCAACCAGGGGGTCGGTGAAGCTTTCTTT. This codes for CASSPNQGVGEAFF.

The chain is built from TRBV11-3 and TRBJ2-1; D remains ambiguous. The germline CDR1 and CDR2 sequences are SGHNT and YENEEA. The V end lost 0 bases, the J end lost 0 bases, and 15 bases lay between the germline ends. The CDR3 sequence is 18 residues long. In nucleotides, the CDR3 is TGTGCCAGCAGCTTAGAGTATAGTAGACTGGACTCCTACAATGAGCAGTTCTTC. This encodes CASSLEYSRLDSYNEQFF.

This chain uses TRBV2 with TRBJ2-7, with TRBD2 identical over 11 bases. CDR1 is SNHLY and CDR2 is FYNNEI in the germline V gene. V trimming: 5 bases; J trimming: 3 bases; junction bases outside the gene matches: 6. The CDR3 consists of 15 residues. DNA for the CDR3: TGTGCCAGCAGTTTGACTAGCGGGGCAAACTACGAGCAGTACTTC. Translated, it gives CASSLTSGANYEQYF.

This rearrangement joins TRBV3-1 (or the pseudogene TRBV3-2) to TRBJ1-1; no definite D call. Germline CDR1 LGHDT, CDR2 YNNKEL (reference sequence). The V end lost 1 base, the J end lost 1 base, and 10 bases lay between the germline ends. The CDR3 consists of 15 residues. CDR3 sequence reads: CASSQGDSGNTEAFF. The CDR3 nucleotides are TGTGCCAGCAGCCAAGGGGATAGCGGGAACACTGAAGCTTTCTTT.